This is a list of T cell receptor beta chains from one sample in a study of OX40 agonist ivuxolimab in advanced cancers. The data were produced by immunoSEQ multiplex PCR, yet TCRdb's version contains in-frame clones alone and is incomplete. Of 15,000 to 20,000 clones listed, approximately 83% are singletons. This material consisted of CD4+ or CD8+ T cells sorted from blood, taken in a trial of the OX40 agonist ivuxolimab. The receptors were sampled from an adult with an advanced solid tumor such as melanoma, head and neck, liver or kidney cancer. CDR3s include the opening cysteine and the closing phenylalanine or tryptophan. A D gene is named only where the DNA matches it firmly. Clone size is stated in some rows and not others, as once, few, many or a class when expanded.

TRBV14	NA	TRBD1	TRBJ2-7	TGTGCCAGCAGCGTCCGGGACAGGGTTCCCCACGAGCAGTACTTC	CASSVRDRVPHEQYF
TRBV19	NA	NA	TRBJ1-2	TGTGCCAGTAGTTTACTGACAGACTTCTATGGCTACACCTTC	CASSLLTDFYGYTF
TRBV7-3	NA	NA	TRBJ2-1	TGTGCCAGCAGCTTCTGGGGGGCGGCTAGCGGCCACCTATCCAGCTCCTACAATGAGCAGTTCTTC	CASSFWGAASGHLSSSYNEQFF
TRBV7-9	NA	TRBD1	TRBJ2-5	TGTGCCAGCAGCTTAGCGGGGAGACAGGGGACGCAAGAGACCCAGTACTTC	CASSLAGRQGTQETQYF
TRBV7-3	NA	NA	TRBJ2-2	TGTGCCAGCAGCTTTAACACCGGGGAGCTGTTTTTT	CASSFNTGELFF
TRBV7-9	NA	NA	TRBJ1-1	TGTGCCAGCAGCCTAGTCGGGCCCTCGCTGGCTGAAGCTTTCTTT	CASSLVGPSLAEAFF
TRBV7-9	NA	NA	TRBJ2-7	TGTGCCAGCAGTCAAGGACCGGGAAGGTCCTACGAGCAGTACTTC	CASSQGPGRSYEQYF
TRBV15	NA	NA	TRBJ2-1	TGTGCCACCAGCAGAGATCGAGGCTACAATGAGCAGTTCTTC	CATSRDRGYNEQFF
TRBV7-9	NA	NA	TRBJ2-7	TGTGCCAGCGGTCTAGGGAGTTCCTACGAGCAGTACTTC	CASGLGSSYEQYF
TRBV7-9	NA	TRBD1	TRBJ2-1	TGTGCCAGCAGCTCGACAGGGACCCTCTACAATGAGCAGTTCTTC	CASSSTGTLYNEQFF
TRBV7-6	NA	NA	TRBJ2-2	TGTGCCAGCAGCTTAGCCGGGGAGCTGTTTTTT	CASSLAGELFF
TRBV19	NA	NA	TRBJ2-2	TGTGCCAGTAGTTCGGCCGCTAGAGAGGCCTCGAACACCGGGGAGCTGTTTTTT	CASSSAAREASNTGELFF
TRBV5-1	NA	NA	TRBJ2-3	TGCGCCAGCAGAGGAACAGATACGCAGTATTTT	CASRGTDTQYF
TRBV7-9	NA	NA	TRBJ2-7	TGTGCCAGCAGCCTCCCCAGGGACTACGAGCAGTACTTC	CASSLPRDYEQYF
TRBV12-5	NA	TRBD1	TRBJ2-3	TGTGCTAGTGGCTCGACTGACAGGGGGCTGGGAGATACGCAGTATTTT	CASGSTDRGLGDTQYF
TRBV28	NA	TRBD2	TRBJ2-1	TGTGCCAGCAGCCTGGGACTAGAAAGCTACAATGAGCAGTTCTTC	CASSLGLESYNEQFF
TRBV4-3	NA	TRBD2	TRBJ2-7	TGCGCCAGGAAATGCGGGAGCTACGAGCAGTACTTC	CARKCGSYEQYF
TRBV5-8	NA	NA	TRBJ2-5	TGTGCCAGCAGCCACCGGGACAACTTGTACCAAGAGACCCAGTACTTC	CASSHRDNLYQETQYF
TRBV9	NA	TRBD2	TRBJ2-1	TGTGCCAGCAGCATTGCTAGCGGGAGGGCCGGTGAGCAGTTCTTC	CASSIASGRAGEQFF
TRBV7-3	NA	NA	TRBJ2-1	TGTGCCAGCAGCTTAATTCCGGGATATGAGCAGTTCTTC	CASSLIPGYEQFF
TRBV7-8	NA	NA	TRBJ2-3	TGTGCCAGCAGCCCTTGGGGGGAGAGGATGCAGGGAACGCAGTATTTT	CASSPWGERMQGTQYF
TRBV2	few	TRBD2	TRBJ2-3	TGTGCCAGCAGTCAAACCTTAGCGGGAAGCACAGATACGCAGTATTTT	CASSQTLAGSTDTQYF
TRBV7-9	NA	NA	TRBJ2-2	TGTGCCAGCCCGTCACCGAACACCGGGGAGCTGTTTTTT	CASPSPNTGELFF
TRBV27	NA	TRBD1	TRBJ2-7	TGTGCCAGCAGCCAGACAGGGCTGGGCTACGAGCAGTACTTC	CASSQTGLGYEQYF
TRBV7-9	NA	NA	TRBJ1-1	TGTGCCAGCAGCTCCGCTCAGGGGTTCGGCACTGAAGCTTTCTTT	CASSSAQGFGTEAFF
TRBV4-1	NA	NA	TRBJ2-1	TGCGCCAGCAGCCAAGACCCGGGATCCTACAATGAGCAGTTCTTC	CASSQDPGSYNEQFF
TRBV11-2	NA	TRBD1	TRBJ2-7	TGTGCCAGCAGCCCGGGACAGTTCTACGAGCAGTACTTC	CASSPGQFYEQYF
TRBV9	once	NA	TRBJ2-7	TGTGCCAGCAGCCCACCCCGGGACCACTACGAGCAGTACTTC	CASSPPRDHYEQYF
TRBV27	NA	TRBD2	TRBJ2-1	TGTGCCAGCACCCCTGGGACTAGCGGGAACAATGAGCAGTTCTTC	CASTPGTSGNNEQFF
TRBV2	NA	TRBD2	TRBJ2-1	TGTGCCCGGACTAGCGGGAATGATTACAATGAGCAGTTCTTC	CARTSGNDYNEQFF
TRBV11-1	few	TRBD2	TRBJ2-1	TGTGCCAGCAGCAATAGCGGGAACCGCAATGAGCAGTTCTTC	CASSNSGNRNEQFF
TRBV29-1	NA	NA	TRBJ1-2	TGCAGCGTTGAAGATGGGGGAATTAACTATGGCTACACCTTC	CSVEDGGINYGYTF
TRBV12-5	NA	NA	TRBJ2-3	TGTGCTAGTGCTAGCGTGTCTAGCACAGATACGCAGTATTTT	CASASVSSTDTQYF
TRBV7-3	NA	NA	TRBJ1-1	TGTGCCAGCAGCTCGGGGTTGAGGAACACTGAAGCTTTCTTT	CASSSGLRNTEAFF
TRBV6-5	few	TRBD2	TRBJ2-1	TGTGCCAGCAGTCGGCGGGAGGCCTACAATGAGCAGTTCTTC	CASSRREAYNEQFF
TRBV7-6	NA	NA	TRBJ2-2	TGTGCCAGCAGCTTAGCGGGGCGAAACACCGGGGAGCTGTTTTTT	CASSLAGRNTGELFF
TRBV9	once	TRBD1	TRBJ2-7	TGTGCCAGCAGCGGTACAGGGGCGAGAGAGCAGTACTTC	CASSGTGAREQYF
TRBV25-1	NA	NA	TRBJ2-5	TGTGCCAGCAGTGAAGAGGGTGGCAACCAAGAGACCCAGTACTTC	CASSEEGGNQETQYF
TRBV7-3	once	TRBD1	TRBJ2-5	TGTGCCAGCAGCTCTCCTACGACGTCAGGGGGCGCGAGCAAGGAGACCCAGTACTTC	CASSSPTTSGGASKETQYF
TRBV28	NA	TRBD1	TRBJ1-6	TGTGCCAGCAGTTTATCACCGACAGGGGCCCCCCTCCACTTT	CASSLSPTGAPLHF
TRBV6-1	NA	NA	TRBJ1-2	TGTGCCAGCAGTGTCCCAGACTACTATGGCTACACCTTC	CASSVPDYYGYTF
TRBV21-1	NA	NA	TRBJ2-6	TGTGCCAGCAGCAATCACCGGAGACTCTGGAGTTCTGGGGCCAACGTCCTGACTTTC	CASSNHRRLWSSGANVLTF
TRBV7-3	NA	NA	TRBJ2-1	TGTGCCAGCAGCTTAGGTCTATACAATGAGCAGTTCTTC	CASSLGLYNEQFF
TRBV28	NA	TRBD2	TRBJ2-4	TGTGCCAGCACATGGACTAGCGGGTATGGGATTCAGTACTTC	CASTWTSGYGIQYF
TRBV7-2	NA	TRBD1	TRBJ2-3	TGTGCCAGCAGCTTAGCCCCCCCGGGCAGGGGGTCAGATACGCAGTATTTT	CASSLAPPGRGSDTQYF
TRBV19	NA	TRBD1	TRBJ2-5	TGTGCCCAAGACCGGGACAGGGAGCAAGAGACCCAGTACTTC	CAQDRDREQETQYF
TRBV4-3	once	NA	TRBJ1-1	TGCGCCAGCAGCCTAAGGGGCAAGAACACTGAAGCTTTCTTT	CASSLRGKNTEAFF
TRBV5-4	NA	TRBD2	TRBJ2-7	TGTGCCAGCAGCGGGATAGCGGGAGGCCTCCAGAACGAGCAGTACTTC	CASSGIAGGLQNEQYF
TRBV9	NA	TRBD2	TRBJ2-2	TGTGCCAGCAGCGTTACGGGAGGGGCAGGGGAGCTGTTTTTT	CASSVTGGAGELFF
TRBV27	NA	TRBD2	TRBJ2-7	TGTGCCAGCAGTCCCCCGACTAGCGGCCCCTACGAGCAGTACTTC	CASSPPTSGPYEQYF
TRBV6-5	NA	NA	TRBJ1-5	TGTGCCAGCAGTTACCTCGGGGATGGCAGTCAGCCCCAGCATTTT	CASSYLGDGSQPQHF
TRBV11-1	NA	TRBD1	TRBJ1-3	TGTGCCAGCAGCTTGGACAGGACGTCTGGAAACACCATATATTTT	CASSLDRTSGNTIYF